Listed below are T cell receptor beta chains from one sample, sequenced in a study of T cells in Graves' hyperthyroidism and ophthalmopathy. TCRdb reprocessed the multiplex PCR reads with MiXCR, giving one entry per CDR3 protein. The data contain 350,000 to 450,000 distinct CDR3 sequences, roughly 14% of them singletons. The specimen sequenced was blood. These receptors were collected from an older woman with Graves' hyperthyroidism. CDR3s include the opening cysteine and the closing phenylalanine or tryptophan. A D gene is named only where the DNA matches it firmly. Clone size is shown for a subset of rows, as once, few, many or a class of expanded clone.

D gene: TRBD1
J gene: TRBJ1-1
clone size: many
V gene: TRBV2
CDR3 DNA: TGTGCCAGCATTATTGGACAGGGGTTCACTGAAGCTTTCTTT
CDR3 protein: CASIIGQGFTEAFF

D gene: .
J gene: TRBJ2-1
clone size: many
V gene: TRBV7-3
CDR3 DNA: TGTGCCAGCAGCTTAACTAGCGGCACCCACGGGAAGCAGTTCTTC
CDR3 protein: CASSLTSGTHGKQFF

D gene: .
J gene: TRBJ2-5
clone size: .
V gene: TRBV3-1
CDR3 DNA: TGTGCCAGCAGCCAATTTTCTGTTCAAGAGACCCAGTACTTC
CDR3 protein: CASSQFSVQETQYF

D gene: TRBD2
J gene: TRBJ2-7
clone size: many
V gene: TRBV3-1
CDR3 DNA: TGTGCCAGCAGCCAAGGGGGACTAGCGGGAGCCGACTACGAGCAGTACTTC
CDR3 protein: CASSQGGLAGADYEQYF

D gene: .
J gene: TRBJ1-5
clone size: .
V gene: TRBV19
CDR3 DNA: TGTGCCAGTACTAGGGGCCCTAATAGCAATCAGCCCCAGCATTTT
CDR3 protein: CASTRGPNSNQPQHF

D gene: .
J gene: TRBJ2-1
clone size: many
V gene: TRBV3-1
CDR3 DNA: TGTGCCAGCAGCCAAGAAGGCACGGATGAGCAGTTCTTC
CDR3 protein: CASSQEGTDEQFF

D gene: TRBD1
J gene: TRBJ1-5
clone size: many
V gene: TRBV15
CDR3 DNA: TGTGCCACCAGCCGACCCGGGACAGGGCGCAATCAGCCCCAGCATTTT
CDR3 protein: CATSRPGTGRNQPQHF

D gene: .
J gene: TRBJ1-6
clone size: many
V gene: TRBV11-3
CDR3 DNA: TGTGCCAGCAGCTTAAGCGTCAGCTCCTATAATTCACCCCTCCACTTT
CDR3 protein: CASSLSVSSYNSPLHF

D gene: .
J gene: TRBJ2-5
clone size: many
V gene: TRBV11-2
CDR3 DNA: TGTGCCAGCAGCTTAGACAGGCTAGAGACCCAGTACTTC
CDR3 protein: CASSLDRLETQYF

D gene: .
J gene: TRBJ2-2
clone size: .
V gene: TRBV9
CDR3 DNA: TGTGCCAGCAGCGTAGGACTAGACGGCGGGGAGCTGTTTTTT
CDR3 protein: CASSVGLDGGELFF

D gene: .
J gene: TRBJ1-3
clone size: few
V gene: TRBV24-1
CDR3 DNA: TGTGCCACCAGTGATTCGTCCTCCTCTGGAAACACCATATATTTT
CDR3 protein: CATSDSSSSGNTIYF

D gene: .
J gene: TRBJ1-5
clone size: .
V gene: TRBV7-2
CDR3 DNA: TGTGTCAGCAGCTTAGCGTGGGCGGGAAATCAGCCCCAGCATTTT
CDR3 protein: CVSSLAWAGNQPQHF

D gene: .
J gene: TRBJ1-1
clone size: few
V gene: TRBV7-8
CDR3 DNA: TGTGCCAGCAGCTCGATGACTGGGGGGACTGAAGCTTTCTTT
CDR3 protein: CASSSMTGGTEAFF

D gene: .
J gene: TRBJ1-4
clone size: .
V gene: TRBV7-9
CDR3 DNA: TGTGCCAGCAGCTTACAAAGGGGCACTAATGAAAAACTGTTTTTT
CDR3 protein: CASSLQRGTNEKLFF

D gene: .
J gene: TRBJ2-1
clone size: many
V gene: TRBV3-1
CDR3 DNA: TGTGCCAGCAGCCAGCAGACTGGTTACAATGAGCAGTTCTTC
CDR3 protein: CASSQQTGYNEQFF

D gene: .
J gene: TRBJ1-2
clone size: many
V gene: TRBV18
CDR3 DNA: TGTGCCAGCTCACAGGGGAGAGACTATGGCTACACCTTC
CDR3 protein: CASSQGRDYGYTF

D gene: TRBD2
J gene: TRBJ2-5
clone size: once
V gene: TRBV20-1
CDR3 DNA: TGCAGTGCTAGAGGCCAGACTAGCGGGAGACTCGAGACCCAGTACTTC
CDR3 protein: CSARGQTSGRLETQYF

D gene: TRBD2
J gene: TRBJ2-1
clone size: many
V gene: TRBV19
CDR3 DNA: TGTGCCAGTAGCCCTATTAGCGGGAGGGGCAATGAGCAGTTCTTC
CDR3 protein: CASSPISGRGNEQFF

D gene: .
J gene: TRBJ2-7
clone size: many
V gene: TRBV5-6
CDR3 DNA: TGTGCCAGCAGCTTGGTAGGATTCATCTACGAGCAGTACTTC
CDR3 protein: CASSLVGFIYEQYF

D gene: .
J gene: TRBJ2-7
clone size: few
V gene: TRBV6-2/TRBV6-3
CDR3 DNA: TGTGCCAGCAGTGGTATCTACGAGCAGTACTTC
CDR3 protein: CASSGIYEQYF

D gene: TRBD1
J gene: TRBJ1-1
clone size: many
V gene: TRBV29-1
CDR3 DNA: TGCAGCGTTACGACAGGGCCAGATGGAACTGAAGCTTTCTTT
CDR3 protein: CSVTTGPDGTEAFF

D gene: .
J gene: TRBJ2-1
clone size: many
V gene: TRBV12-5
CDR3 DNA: TGTGCTAGTGGTTTGGTAGGTGGTAATGAGCAGTTCTTC
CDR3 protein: CASGLVGGNEQFF

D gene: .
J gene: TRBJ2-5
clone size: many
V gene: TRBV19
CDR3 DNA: TGTGCCAGTAGTATAGTGAGGCACCAGACCCAGTACTTC
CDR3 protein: CASSIVRHQTQYF

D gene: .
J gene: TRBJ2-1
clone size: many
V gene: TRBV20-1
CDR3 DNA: TGCAGTGCTCTGCGGACGGAGAATGAGCAGTTCTTC
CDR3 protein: CSALRTENEQFF

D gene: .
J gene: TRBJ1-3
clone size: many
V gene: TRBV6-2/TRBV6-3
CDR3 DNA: TGTGCCAGCAGTTACGAATCCTCTGGAAACACCATATATTTT
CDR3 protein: CASSYESSGNTIYF

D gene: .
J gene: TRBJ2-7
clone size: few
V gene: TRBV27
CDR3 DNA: TGTGCCAGCAGTTTAAATGTAGGGTCCGAGCAGTACTTC
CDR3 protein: CASSLNVGSEQYF

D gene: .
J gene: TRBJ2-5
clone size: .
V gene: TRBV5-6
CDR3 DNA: TGTGCCAGCAGTTTGGAAAGGGTCCGGGAGACCCAGTACTTC
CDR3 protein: CASSLERVRETQYF

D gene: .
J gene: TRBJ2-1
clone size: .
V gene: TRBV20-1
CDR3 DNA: TGCAGTGCTATCATTTTAGGGGGCTCCTACAATGAGCAGTTCTTC
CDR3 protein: CSAIILGGSYNEQFF

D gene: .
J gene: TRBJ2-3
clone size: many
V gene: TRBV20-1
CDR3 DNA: TGCAGTGTTTTGAGGTTCACAGATACGCAGTATTTT
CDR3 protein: CSVLRFTDTQYF

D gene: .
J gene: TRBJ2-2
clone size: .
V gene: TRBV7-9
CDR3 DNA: TGTGCCAGCAGCTTAGCCCCAGGGGTTGGCACCGGGGAGCTGTTTTTT
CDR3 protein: CASSLAPGVGTGELFF

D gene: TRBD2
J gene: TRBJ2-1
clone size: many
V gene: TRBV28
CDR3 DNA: TGTGCCAGCAGTTCACCTAAAGCGGGAGGTCACAATGAGCAGTTCTTC
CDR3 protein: CASSSPKAGGHNEQFF

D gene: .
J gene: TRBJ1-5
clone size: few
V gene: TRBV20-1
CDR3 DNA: TGCAGTGCTAGAGATCGAGCCCACAGCAATCAGCCCCAGCATTTT
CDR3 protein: CSARDRAHSNQPQHF

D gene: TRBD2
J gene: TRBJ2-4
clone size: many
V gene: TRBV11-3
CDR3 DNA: TGTGCCAGCAGCTTAGGGGCGGGAGGGCCCCAAAACATTCAGTACTTC
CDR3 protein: CASSLGAGGPQNIQYF

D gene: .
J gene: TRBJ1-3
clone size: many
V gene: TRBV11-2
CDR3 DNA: TGTGCCAGCAGCTCAGACTTTAGAAACACCATATATTTT
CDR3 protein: CASSSDFRNTIYF

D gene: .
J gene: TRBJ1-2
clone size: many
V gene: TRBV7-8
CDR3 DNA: TGTGCCAGCAGTCCCTCGGGGGATTCCTATGGCTACACCTTC
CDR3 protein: CASSPSGDSYGYTF

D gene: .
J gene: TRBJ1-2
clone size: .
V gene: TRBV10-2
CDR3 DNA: TGCGCCAGCAGTGGGGGGTTTGCCTACGAAGAGTACCTGGGCTACACCTTC
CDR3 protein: CASSGGFAYEEYLGYTF

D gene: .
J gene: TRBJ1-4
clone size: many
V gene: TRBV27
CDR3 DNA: TGTGCCAGCAGTACCCGTGGCCCTGGGACACGAAAACTGTTTTTT
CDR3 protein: CASSTRGPGTRKLFF

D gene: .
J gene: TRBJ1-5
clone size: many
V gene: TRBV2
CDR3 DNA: TGTGCCAGCAGTGAAACGGCCCAGCCCCAGCATTTT
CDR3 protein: CASSETAQPQHF

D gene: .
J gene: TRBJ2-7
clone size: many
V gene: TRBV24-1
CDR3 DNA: TGTGCCACCAGTGATCGCGGATTGACCTACGAGCAGTACTTC
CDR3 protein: CATSDRGLTYEQYF

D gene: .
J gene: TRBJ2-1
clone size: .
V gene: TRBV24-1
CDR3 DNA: TGTGCCACCAGTGGTCACCCCGGGACACCAAATTACAATGAGCAGTTCTTC
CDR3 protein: CATSGHPGTPNYNEQFF

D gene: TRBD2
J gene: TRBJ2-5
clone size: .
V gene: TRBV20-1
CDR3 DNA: TGCAGTGCCCCCCCCGGCGGGAGGATATGGGAGACCCAGTACTTC
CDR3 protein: CSAPPGGRIWETQYF

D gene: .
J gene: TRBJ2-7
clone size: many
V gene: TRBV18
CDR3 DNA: TGTGCCAGCTCACCACAATACGAGCAGTACTTC
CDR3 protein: CASSPQYEQYF

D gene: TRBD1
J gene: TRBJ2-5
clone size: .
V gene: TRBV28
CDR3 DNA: TGTGCCAGCAGTTTACCCCCCGGGCAGGGGGCCGTGACCCAGTACTTC
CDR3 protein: CASSLPPGQGAVTQYF

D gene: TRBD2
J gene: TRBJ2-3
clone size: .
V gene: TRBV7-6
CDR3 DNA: TGTGCCAGCAGCTTGACTAGCGGGAGTGCAGATACGCAGTATTTT
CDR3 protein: CASSLTSGSADTQYF

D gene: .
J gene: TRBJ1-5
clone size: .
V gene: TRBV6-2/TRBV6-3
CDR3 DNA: TGTGCCAGCAGTGCAGGCCGCAAGCAGCCCCAGCATTTT
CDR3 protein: CASSAGRKQPQHF

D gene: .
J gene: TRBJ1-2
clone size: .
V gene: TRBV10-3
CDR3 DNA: TGTGCCATCAGTGACCTGGACGGCTACACCTTC
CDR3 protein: CAISDLDGYTF

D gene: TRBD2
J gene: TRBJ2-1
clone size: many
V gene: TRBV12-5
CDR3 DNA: TGTGCTAGTGCCGTCCACTTCATGGGCGGGAGCCTATCATATTCCTACAATGAGCAGTTCTTC
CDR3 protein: CASAVHFMGGSLSYSYNEQFF

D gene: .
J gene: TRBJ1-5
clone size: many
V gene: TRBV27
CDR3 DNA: TGTGCCAGCAGTTTGGGTGGGGGGTTTCGGCAGCCCCAGCATTTT
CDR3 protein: CASSLGGGFRQPQHF

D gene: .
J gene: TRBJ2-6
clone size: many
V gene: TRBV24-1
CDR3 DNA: TGTGCCACCAGTGATTTTAGGGACACGACCTCTGGGGCCAACGTCCTGACTTTC
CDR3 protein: CATSDFRDTTSGANVLTF

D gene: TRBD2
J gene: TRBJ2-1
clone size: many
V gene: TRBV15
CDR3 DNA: TGTGCCACCAGCAGACCGGGACTAGCGGGCCTCAGCTCCTACAATGAGCAGTTCTTC
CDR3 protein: CATSRPGLAGLSSYNEQFF

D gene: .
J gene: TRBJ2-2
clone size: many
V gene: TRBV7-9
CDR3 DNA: TGTGCCAGCAGTTTAGCGAGGGGAAACACCGGGGAGCTGTTTTTT
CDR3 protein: CASSLARGNTGELFF

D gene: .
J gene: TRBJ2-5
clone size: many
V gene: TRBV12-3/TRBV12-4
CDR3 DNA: TGTGCCAGCAGGGGACCAGTGGGCCAAGAGACCCAGTACTTC
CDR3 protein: CASRGPVGQETQYF

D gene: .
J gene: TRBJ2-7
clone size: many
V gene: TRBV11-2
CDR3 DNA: TGTGCCAGCAGCTTCGGGAGTTCGGACGAGCAGTACTTC
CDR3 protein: CASSFGSSDEQYF

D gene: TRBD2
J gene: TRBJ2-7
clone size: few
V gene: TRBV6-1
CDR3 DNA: TGTGCCAGCAGTCTGTCGGCGGGAGGCCTATACGAGCAGTACTTC
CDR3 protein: CASSLSAGGLYEQYF

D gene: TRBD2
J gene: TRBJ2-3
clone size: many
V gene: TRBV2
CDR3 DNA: TGTGCCAGCACAAGGGGACTAGCGGAGCCCACAGATACGCAGTATTTT
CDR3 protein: CASTRGLAEPTDTQYF

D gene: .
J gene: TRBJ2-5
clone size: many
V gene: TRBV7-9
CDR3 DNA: TGTGCCAGCAGCTTAGAACTGAAGACCCAGTACTTC
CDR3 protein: CASSLELKTQYF

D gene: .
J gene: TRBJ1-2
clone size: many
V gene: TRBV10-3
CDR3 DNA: TGTGCCATCAATCACAACAAGGATGGCTACACCTTC
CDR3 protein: CAINHNKDGYTF

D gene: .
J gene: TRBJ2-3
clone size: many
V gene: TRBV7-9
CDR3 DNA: TGTGCCAGCGGCAGGGGCGGGAACACAGATACGCAGTATTTT
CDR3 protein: CASGRGGNTDTQYF

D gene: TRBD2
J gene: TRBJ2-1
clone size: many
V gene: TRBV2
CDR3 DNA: TGTGCCAGCAGTGAGCCGAGCGGGAGAGTTCTAGTTGAGCAGTTCTTC
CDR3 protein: CASSEPSGRVLVEQFF

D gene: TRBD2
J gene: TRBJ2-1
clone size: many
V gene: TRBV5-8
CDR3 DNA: TGTGCCAGCAGCCGTAGCGGGAGGTCATACAATGAGCAGTTCTTC
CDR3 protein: CASSRSGRSYNEQFF